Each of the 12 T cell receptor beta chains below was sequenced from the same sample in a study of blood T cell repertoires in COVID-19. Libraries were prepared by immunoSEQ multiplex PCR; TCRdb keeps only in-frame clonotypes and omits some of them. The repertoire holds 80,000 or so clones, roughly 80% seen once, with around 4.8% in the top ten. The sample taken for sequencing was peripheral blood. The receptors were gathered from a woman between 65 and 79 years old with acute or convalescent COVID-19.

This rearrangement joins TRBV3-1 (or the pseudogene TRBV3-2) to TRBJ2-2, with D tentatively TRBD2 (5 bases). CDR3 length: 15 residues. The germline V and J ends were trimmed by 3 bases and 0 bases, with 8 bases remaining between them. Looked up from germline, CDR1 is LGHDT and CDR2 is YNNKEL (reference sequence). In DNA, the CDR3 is TGTGCCAGCAGCCAGACTAACGCGAACACCGGGGAGCTGTTTTTT. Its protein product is CASSQTNANTGELFF.

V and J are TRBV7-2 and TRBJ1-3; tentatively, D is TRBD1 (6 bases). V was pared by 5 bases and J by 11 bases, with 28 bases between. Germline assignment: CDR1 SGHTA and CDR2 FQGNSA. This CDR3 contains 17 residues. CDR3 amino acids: CASSSRGSGDTSSAIYF. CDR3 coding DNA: TGTGCCAGCAGCAGTAGAGGGTCAGGGGACACCTCGTCGGCCATATATTTT.

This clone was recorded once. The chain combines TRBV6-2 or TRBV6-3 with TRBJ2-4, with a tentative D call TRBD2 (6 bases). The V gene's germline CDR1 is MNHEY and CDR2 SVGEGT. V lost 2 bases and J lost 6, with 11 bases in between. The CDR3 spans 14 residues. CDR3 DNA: TGTGCCAGCAGTTACAGTACTAGCTTAAACATTCAGTACTTC. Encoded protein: CASSYSTSLNIQYF.

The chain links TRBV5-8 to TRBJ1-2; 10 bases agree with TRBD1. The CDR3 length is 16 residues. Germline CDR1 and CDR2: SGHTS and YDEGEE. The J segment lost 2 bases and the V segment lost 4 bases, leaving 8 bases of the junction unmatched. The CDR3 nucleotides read TGTGCCAGCAGCCCGGGACAGGGGAAGAGAAACTATGGCTACACCTTC. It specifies CASSPGQGKRNYGYTF.

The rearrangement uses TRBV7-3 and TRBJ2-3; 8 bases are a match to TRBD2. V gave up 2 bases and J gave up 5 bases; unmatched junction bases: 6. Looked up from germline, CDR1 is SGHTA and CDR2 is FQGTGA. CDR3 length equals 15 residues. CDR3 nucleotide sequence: TGTGCCAGCAGCTTAGGGCGGGGGGATCAAGATACGCAGTATTTT. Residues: CASSLGRGDQDTQYF.

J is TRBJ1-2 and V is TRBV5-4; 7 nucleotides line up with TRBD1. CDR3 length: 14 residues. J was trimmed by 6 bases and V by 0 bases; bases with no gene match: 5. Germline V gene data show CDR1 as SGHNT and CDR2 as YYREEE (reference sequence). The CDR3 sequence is CASSLETGLDGYTF. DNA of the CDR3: TGTGCCAGCAGCTTGGAGACAGGGCTGGATGGCTACACCTTC.

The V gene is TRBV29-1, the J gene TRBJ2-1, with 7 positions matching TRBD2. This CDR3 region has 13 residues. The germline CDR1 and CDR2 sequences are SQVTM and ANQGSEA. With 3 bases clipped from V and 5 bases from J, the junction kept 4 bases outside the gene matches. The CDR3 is CSVDGGLDNEQFF. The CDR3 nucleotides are TGCAGCGTTGACGGGGGGTTAGACAATGAGCAGTTCTTC.

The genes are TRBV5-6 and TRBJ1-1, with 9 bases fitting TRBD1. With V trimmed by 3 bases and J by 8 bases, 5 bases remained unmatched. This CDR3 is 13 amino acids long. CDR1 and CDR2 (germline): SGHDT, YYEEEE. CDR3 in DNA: TGTGCCAGCAGCTACGGACAGGGGCCGGAAGCTTTCTTT. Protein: CASSYGQGPEAFF.

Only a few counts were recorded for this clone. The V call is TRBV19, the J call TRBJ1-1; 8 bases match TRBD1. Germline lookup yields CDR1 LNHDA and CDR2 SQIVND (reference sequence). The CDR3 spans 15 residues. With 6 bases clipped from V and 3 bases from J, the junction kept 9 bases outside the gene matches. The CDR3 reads CASSLTGTGDTEAFF. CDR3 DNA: TGTGCCAGTAGCCTAACCGGGACAGGTGACACTGAAGCTTTCTTT.

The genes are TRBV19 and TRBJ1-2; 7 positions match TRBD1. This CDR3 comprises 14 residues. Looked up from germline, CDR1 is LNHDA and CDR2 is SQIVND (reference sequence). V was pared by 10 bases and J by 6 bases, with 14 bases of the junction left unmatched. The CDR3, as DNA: TGTGCCACTATGGACAGGTGGAGAGCTAATGGCTACACCTTC. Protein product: CATMDRWRANGYTF.

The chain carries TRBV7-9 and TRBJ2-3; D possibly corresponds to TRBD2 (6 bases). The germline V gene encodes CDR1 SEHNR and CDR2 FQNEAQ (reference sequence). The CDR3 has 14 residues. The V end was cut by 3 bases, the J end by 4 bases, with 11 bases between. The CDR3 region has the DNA TGTGCCAGCAGCTTTTTCGGGGGTGCAGATACGCAGTATTTT. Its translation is CASSFFGGADTQYF.

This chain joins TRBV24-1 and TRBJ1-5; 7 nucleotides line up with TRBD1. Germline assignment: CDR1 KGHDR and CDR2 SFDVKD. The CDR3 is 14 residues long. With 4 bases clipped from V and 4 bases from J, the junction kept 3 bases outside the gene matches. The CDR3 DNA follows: TGTGCCACCAGTGAGGGACAGCTTAATCAGCCCCAGCATTTT. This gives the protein CATSEGQLNQPQHF.